The T cell receptor (beta chain) described here comes from a study of T cells in Graves' hyperthyroidism and ophthalmopathy. Study-wide results and limits: A model using 13 V-J features told ophthalmopathy apart from stable hyperthyroidism.

TCR beta CDR3 regions were amplified from RNA. An initial round of RT-PCR targeting the TCR CDR3 relied on the HTBI primer set. TCRdb ran MiXCR on the multiplex PCR reads and lists one entry per CDR3 protein. The table has approximately 380,000 distinct CDR3 sequences, about 20% seen once; the top ten hold 3.5% to 4%. Approximately 9.3 ml of fresh peripheral blood supplied the PBMCs. The CDR3 has 16 residues. The germline V gene encodes CDR1 MNHEY and CDR2 SVGAGI. Comments on this clonotype: Its target is unknown. A much larger clone is a single base away; this may be a read error.

Sequencing was performed on blood. The sequence derives from a woman aged 18-29 years with Graves' hyperthyroidism. The rearrangement joins TRBV6-5 to TRBJ2-5, with no clear D. CDR3 nucleotide sequence: TGTGCCAGCAGTTACACACCGGCCATACTTCAAGAGACCAAGTACTTC. It codes for CASSYTPAILQETKYF.